These T cell receptor beta chains were read from a single sample in a study of cytomegalovirus exposure and HLA in healthy donors. The assay was immunoSEQ multiplex PCR, and TCRdb's table has in-frame clones only and misses some. The repertoire holds 180,000 or so clones, 60% to 80% seen once, with around 15% in the top ten. What was sequenced was PBMCs. The source is a man in his fifties in good health and CMV-seropositive. The CDR3 runs from the conserved cysteine through the conserved F or W. A D gene is named only where the DNA matches it firmly. Size tells how often a clone was seen (once, few, many) or the class of an expanded clone, and some rows leave it out.

j_gene: TRBJ1-5
v_gene: TRBV19
abundance: -
d_gene: TRBD1
CDR3nt: TGTGCCAGTAGTGAAAAACCCGCCCTAACAGGGGCCCATCAGCCCCAGCATTTT
CDR3aa: CASSEKPALTGAHQPQHF

j_gene: TRBJ1-2
v_gene: TRBV29-1
abundance: -
d_gene: TRBD1
CDR3nt: TGCAGCGTTGAAGGACAGGGATATGGCTACACCTTC
CDR3aa: CSVEGQGYGYTF

j_gene: TRBJ2-5
v_gene: TRBV9
abundance: -
d_gene: TRBD1
CDR3nt: TGTGCCAGCAGCGCTAGACAGGGGCGTATAGACGAGACCCAGTACTTC
CDR3aa: CASSARQGRIDETQYF

j_gene: TRBJ1-2
v_gene: TRBV5-1
abundance: -
d_gene: -
CDR3nt: TGCGCCAGCAGCTTGGATCAGGGTGGTAGGGGCTACACCTTC
CDR3aa: CASSLDQGGRGYTF

j_gene: TRBJ2-2
v_gene: TRBV6-1
abundance: -
d_gene: -
CDR3nt: TGTGCCAGCAGTGAAGGGGGGGTTAAGGACAGGAGGAACACCGGGGAGCTGTTTTTT
CDR3aa: CASSEGGVKDRRNTGELFF

j_gene: TRBJ1-1
v_gene: TRBV4-2
abundance: -
d_gene: -
CDR3nt: TGTGCCAGCAGTATCGTAGGGAGGAACACTGAAGCTTTCTTT
CDR3aa: CASSIVGRNTEAFF

j_gene: TRBJ1-6
v_gene: TRBV14
abundance: -
d_gene: TRBD1
CDR3nt: TGTGCCAGCAGCAAACTTGGACAGGAAGATTCACCCCTCCACTTT
CDR3aa: CASSKLGQEDSPLHF

j_gene: TRBJ2-3
v_gene: TRBV5-1
abundance: -
d_gene: -
CDR3nt: TGCGCCAGCAGCTCCGGCGGCCTTAGCACAGATACGCAGTATTTT
CDR3aa: CASSSGGLSTDTQYF

j_gene: TRBJ1-1
v_gene: TRBV6-5
abundance: -
d_gene: -
CDR3nt: TGTGCCAGCAGTTACTCGGCAGGAGGTCCTGCAGCTTTCTTT
CDR3aa: CASSYSAGGPAAFF

j_gene: TRBJ2-5
v_gene: TRBV4-1
abundance: -
d_gene: -
CDR3nt: TGCGCCAGCAGCCAAGCAGGGAAGACCCAGTACTTC
CDR3aa: CASSQAGKTQYF

j_gene: TRBJ1-3
v_gene: TRBV25-1
abundance: few
d_gene: TRBD1
CDR3nt: TGTGCCAGCAGTGAACACCGTACCGCCGGACAGGCTGGAAACACCATATATTTT
CDR3aa: CASSEHRTAGQAGNTIYF

j_gene: TRBJ2-7
v_gene: TRBV7-9
abundance: -
d_gene: -
CDR3nt: TGTGCCAGCAGCTCTGGACAGCATTACGAGCAGTACTTC
CDR3aa: CASSSGQHYEQYF

j_gene: TRBJ1-1
v_gene: TRBV29-1
abundance: -
d_gene: -
CDR3nt: TGCAGCGTCCTCAGGGGTTCCACTGAAGCTTTCTTT
CDR3aa: CSVLRGSTEAFF

j_gene: TRBJ1-4
v_gene: TRBV5-1
abundance: once
d_gene: TRBD1
CDR3nt: TGCGCCAGCAGCGGGCGGGACAGTTTAAATGAAAAACTGTTTTTT
CDR3aa: CASSGRDSLNEKLFF

j_gene: TRBJ1-2
v_gene: TRBV25-1
abundance: -
d_gene: -
CDR3nt: TGTGCCAGCAGTGGAGGACTAACAGCCTATGGCTACACCTTC
CDR3aa: CASSGGLTAYGYTF

j_gene: TRBJ1-5
v_gene: TRBV19
abundance: -
d_gene: TRBD1
CDR3nt: TGTGCCAGTAGTCCTGGGTCGACAGGGGGAAGCAATCAGCCCCAGCATTTT
CDR3aa: CASSPGSTGGSNQPQHF

j_gene: TRBJ1-2
v_gene: TRBV7-9
abundance: once
d_gene: -
CDR3nt: TGTGCCAGCAGCTTAACAACAGGCAACCGCTATGGCTACACCTTC
CDR3aa: CASSLTTGNRYGYTF

j_gene: TRBJ1-4
v_gene: TRBV9
abundance: -
d_gene: -
CDR3nt: TGTGCCAGCAGCGTAGGAGGGTGGGAAACTAATGAAAAACTGTTTTTT
CDR3aa: CASSVGGWETNEKLFF

j_gene: TRBJ1-4
v_gene: TRBV11-2
abundance: -
d_gene: TRBD1
CDR3nt: TGTGCCAGCAGCTTGACAGGGGGCGCGTCTAATGAAAAACTGTTTTTT
CDR3aa: CASSLTGGASNEKLFF

j_gene: TRBJ2-1
v_gene: TRBV25-1
abundance: -
d_gene: TRBD2
CDR3nt: TGTGCCAGCAGTGTCCGACTAGCGGGGCCCAATGAGCAGTTCTTC
CDR3aa: CASSVRLAGPNEQFF

j_gene: TRBJ1-2
v_gene: TRBV7-3
abundance: -
d_gene: TRBD1
CDR3nt: TGTGCCAGCAGCTCGGGACAGGGCGACGGCTACACCTTC
CDR3aa: CASSSGQGDGYTF

j_gene: TRBJ1-1
v_gene: TRBV6-1
abundance: -
d_gene: -
CDR3nt: TGTGCCAGCAGTGAGTCGGCAGGGGAAGGGACTGAAGCTTTCTTT
CDR3aa: CASSESAGEGTEAFF

j_gene: TRBJ1-2
v_gene: TRBV5-6
abundance: -
d_gene: -
CDR3nt: TGTGCCAGCAGCCCTACGGGACTCTATGGCTACACCTTC
CDR3aa: CASSPTGLYGYTF

j_gene: TRBJ1-5
v_gene: TRBV28
abundance: -
d_gene: -
CDR3nt: TGTGCCAGCAGTTTAGTACCGGGGGGCAATCAGCCCCAGCATTTT
CDR3aa: CASSLVPGGNQPQHF

j_gene: TRBJ1-4
v_gene: TRBV28
abundance: -
d_gene: -
CDR3nt: TGTGCCAGCAGGACGGGCAGGGCAACTAATGAAAAACTGTTTTTT
CDR3aa: CASRTGRATNEKLFF

j_gene: TRBJ1-1
v_gene: TRBV6-4
abundance: -
d_gene: -
CDR3nt: TGTGCCAGCAGTAAGAGTCTGAACACTGAAGCTTTCTTT
CDR3aa: CASSKSLNTEAFF

j_gene: TRBJ1-4
v_gene: TRBV27
abundance: -
d_gene: TRBD1
CDR3nt: TGTGCCAGCAGTTTTTACCCGGGACAGGCGGAAAAACTGTTTTTT
CDR3aa: CASSFYPGQAEKLFF

j_gene: TRBJ1-4
v_gene: TRBV6-5
abundance: -
d_gene: -
CDR3nt: TGTGCCACCAAACAGGGTGGGAATGAAAAACTGTTTTTT
CDR3aa: CATKQGGNEKLFF

j_gene: TRBJ1-2
v_gene: TRBV25-1
abundance: -
d_gene: TRBD1
CDR3nt: TGTGCCAGCAGTCCGACAGGGGGCTGGTTTAACTATGGCTACACCTTC
CDR3aa: CASSPTGGWFNYGYTF

j_gene: TRBJ1-1
v_gene: TRBV19
abundance: -
d_gene: -
CDR3nt: TGTGCCAGTAGCACACAGGGAAACATGAACACTGAAGCTTTCTTT
CDR3aa: CASSTQGNMNTEAFF

j_gene: TRBJ1-5
v_gene: TRBV5-4
abundance: few
d_gene: -
CDR3nt: TGTGCCAGCAGCTCGGAGGGAGATCAGCCCCAGCATTTT
CDR3aa: CASSSEGDQPQHF

j_gene: TRBJ2-2
v_gene: TRBV5-1
abundance: -
d_gene: -
CDR3nt: TGCGCCAGCAGCTCGGCAGGGAAGGGAGGGGAGCTGTTTTTT
CDR3aa: CASSSAGKGGELFF

j_gene: TRBJ2-7
v_gene: TRBV4-1
abundance: -
d_gene: -
CDR3nt: TGCGCCAGCAGCCGACTAGAGACCTACGAGCAGTACTTC
CDR3aa: CASSRLETYEQYF

j_gene: TRBJ1-1
v_gene: TRBV9
abundance: -
d_gene: -
CDR3nt: TGTGCCAGCAACCAAGGGGGGGCGCACACTGAAGCTTTCTTT
CDR3aa: CASNQGGAHTEAFF

j_gene: TRBJ2-2
v_gene: TRBV10-2
abundance: -
d_gene: TRBD1
CDR3nt: TGCGCCAGCAGTGAAAGGACAGGGGAGTACACCGGGGAGCTGTTTTTT
CDR3aa: CASSERTGEYTGELFF

j_gene: TRBJ1-1
v_gene: TRBV2
abundance: -
d_gene: -
CDR3nt: TGTGCCAGCAGTGAAGCGTTGGGGCCGGCCACTGAAGCTTTCTTT
CDR3aa: CASSEALGPATEAFF

j_gene: TRBJ2-6
v_gene: TRBV6-1
abundance: -
d_gene: TRBD1
CDR3nt: TGTGCCAGCAGTGCCCGCACAGGGGGCTCTGGGGCCAACGTCCTGACTTTC
CDR3aa: CASSARTGGSGANVLTF

j_gene: TRBJ2-7
v_gene: TRBV2
abundance: -
d_gene: -
CDR3nt: TGTGCCAGCAGCCACTACGAGCAGTACTTC
CDR3aa: CASSHYEQYF

j_gene: TRBJ2-5
v_gene: TRBV7-9
abundance: once
d_gene: TRBD1
CDR3nt: TGTTCCAGCAGCTACGGAACCGGGACAGGGGGCGAAGAGACCCAGTACTTC
CDR3aa: CSSSYGTGTGGEETQYF

j_gene: TRBJ1-5
v_gene: TRBV27
abundance: -
d_gene: -
CDR3nt: TGTGCCAGCAGTTTCTCTATTGATGGTGGCAATCAGCCCCAGCATTTT
CDR3aa: CASSFSIDGGNQPQHF

j_gene: TRBJ1-2
v_gene: TRBV6-5
abundance: once
d_gene: -
CDR3nt: TGTGCCAGCAGTGCAGGGGACATCTATGGCTACACCTTC
CDR3aa: CASSAGDIYGYTF

j_gene: TRBJ1-6
v_gene: TRBV6-1
abundance: -
d_gene: TRBD1
CDR3nt: TGTGCCAGCAGTGGGGGGACAGGGAGTTCACCCCTCCACTTT
CDR3aa: CASSGGTGSSPLHF

j_gene: TRBJ1-6
v_gene: TRBV7-2
abundance: once
d_gene: -
CDR3nt: TGTGCCAGCAGCTTACGACGGAGCTCCTATAATTCACCCCTCCACTTT
CDR3aa: CASSLRRSSYNSPLHF

j_gene: TRBJ2-5
v_gene: TRBV27
abundance: -
d_gene: TRBD2
CDR3nt: TGTGCCAGCAGTCCTCGTCCAGCGGGGGGGCGGGAGACCCAGTACTTC
CDR3aa: CASSPRPAGGRETQYF

j_gene: TRBJ2-7
v_gene: TRBV28
abundance: -
d_gene: TRBD1
CDR3nt: TGTGCCAGCACCACTCCAGGGGGAAGCTCCTACGAGCAGTACTTC
CDR3aa: CASTTPGGSSYEQYF

j_gene: TRBJ2-7
v_gene: TRBV6-6
abundance: -
d_gene: -
CDR3nt: TGTGCCAGCAGTTTCCTCGGGGGGCCCTACGAGCAGTACTTC
CDR3aa: CASSFLGGPYEQYF

j_gene: TRBJ2-7
v_gene: TRBV28
abundance: -
d_gene: -
CDR3nt: TGTGCCAGCAGTTTATCCCCATACGAGCAGTACTTC
CDR3aa: CASSLSPYEQYF

j_gene: TRBJ1-1
v_gene: TRBV7-8
abundance: -
d_gene: -
CDR3nt: TGTGCCAGCAGCTTAGGAGGGATGGACACTGAAGCTTTCTTT
CDR3aa: CASSLGGMDTEAFF

j_gene: TRBJ2-1
v_gene: TRBV9
abundance: -
d_gene: TRBD1
CDR3nt: TGTGCCAGCAGCTTCTGGACAGGAGAAAAATTCTTC
CDR3aa: CASSFWTGEKFF

j_gene: TRBJ1-2
v_gene: TRBV29-1
abundance: -
d_gene: -
CDR3nt: TGCAGCGTTGGGACAGCTGCCAACTATGGCTACACCTTC
CDR3aa: CSVGTAANYGYTF

j_gene: TRBJ1-2
v_gene: TRBV20-1
abundance: -
d_gene: -
CDR3nt: TGCAGTGCTAGAGCGGAGTTCGTCTACACCTTC
CDR3aa: CSARAEFVYTF

j_gene: TRBJ2-5
v_gene: TRBV13
abundance: -
d_gene: TRBD2
CDR3nt: TGTGCCAGCAGCTCCGAGACTAGCGGGGGTGGGACCCAGTACTTC
CDR3aa: CASSSETSGGGTQYF